One and the same sample provided the 6 T cell receptor beta chains below, sequenced in a study of identical twins. TCRdb ran MiXCR on the 5' RACE reads and lists one entry per CDR3 protein. The sample includes 200,000 to 250,000 distinct CDR3 sequences, 10% of them seen just once. Sequences were obtained from memory T cells sorted from blood. The receptors derive from a man in his forties or fifties in good health.

The chain couples TRBV12-3 or TRBV12-4 to TRBJ2-7; TRBD2 might be the D (5 bases). V was trimmed by 5 bases and J by 0 bases, leaving 20 bases between them. The CDR3 is 17 residues long. This CDR3 is CASSPLRGLTSSYEQYF. The DNA for the CDR3 is TGTGCCAGCAGTCCCCTGCGAGGACTGACGAGCTCCTACGAGCAGTACTTC.

There are many counts of this clonotype. The CDR3 reads CASSLGSNYGYTF. Here the CDR3 DNA reads TGTGCCAGCAGCTTAGGATCCAACTATGGCTACACCTTC. This chain uses TRBV11-2 with TRBJ1-2; no clear D. CDR1 and CDR2 (germline): SGHAT, FQNNGV. The CDR3 length is 13 residues. Trimming shortened V by 1 base and J by 2 bases, and 5 bases separated the two germline ends. The variable domain in full, with the rest retrieved from reference TRBV11-2 and TRBJ1-2, is EAGVAQSPRYKIIEKRQSVAFWCNPISGHATLYWYQQILGQGPKLLIQFQNNGVVDDSQLPKDRFSAERLKGVDSTLKIQPAKLEDSAVYLCASSLGSNYGYTFGSGTRLTVV.

This clonotype was seen a handful of times. The V and J genes are TRBV28 and TRBJ1-1; D ambiguous. The CDR3 runs 13 residues. The V end lost 6 bases, the J end lost 2 bases, and 10 bases lay between the germline ends. Germline V CDR1 and CDR2: MDHEN, SYDVKM. The CDR3 sequence: CASSHALNTEAFF. The CDR3 nucleotides are TGTGCCAGCAGCCACGCGCTTAACACTGAAGCTTTCTTT. The full variable domain, with the rest looked up from reference TRBV28 and TRBJ1-1, is DVKVTQSSRYLVKRTGEKVFLECVQDMDHENMFWYRQDPGLGLRLIYFSYDVKMKEKGDIPEGYSVSREKKERFSLILESASTNQTSMYLCASSHALNTEAFFGQGTRLTVV.

This clonotype was detected ten times or more. CDR3 in DNA: TGTGCCAGCAGTTGGGCGCTGACTAGCGGGAGCGAGACCCAGTACTTC. Translating gives CASSWALTSGSETQYF. The chain joins TRBV12-3 or TRBV12-4 to TRBJ2-5; 12 bases line up with TRBD2. The V gene end was trimmed by 4 bases and the J gene end by 5 bases; junction bases not matched to a gene: 8. CDR3 length: 16 residues.

This clonotype was detected many times. The J gene is TRBJ2-7, the V gene TRBV7-2; D unresolved. V was pared by 1 base and J by 5 bases, with 12 bases between. CDR1 and CDR2 from the germline V gene are SGHTA and FQGNSA. The CDR3 consists of 14 residues. CDR3 region: CASSLVGSFHEQYF. CDR3 bases: TGTGCCAGCAGCTTAGTCGGCTCCTTCCACGAGCAGTACTTC.

The rearrangement joins TRBV12-3 or TRBV12-4 to TRBJ1-5; TRBD1 might be the D (5 bases). The CDR3 sequence is 16 residues long. Trimming shortened V by 4 bases and J by 0 bases, and 13 bases separated the two germline ends. In DNA form, the CDR3 reads TGTGCCAGCAGTTGGGGGGGAGCGAGTAGCAATCAGCCCCAGCATTTT. Translating it yields CASSWGGASSNQPQHF.